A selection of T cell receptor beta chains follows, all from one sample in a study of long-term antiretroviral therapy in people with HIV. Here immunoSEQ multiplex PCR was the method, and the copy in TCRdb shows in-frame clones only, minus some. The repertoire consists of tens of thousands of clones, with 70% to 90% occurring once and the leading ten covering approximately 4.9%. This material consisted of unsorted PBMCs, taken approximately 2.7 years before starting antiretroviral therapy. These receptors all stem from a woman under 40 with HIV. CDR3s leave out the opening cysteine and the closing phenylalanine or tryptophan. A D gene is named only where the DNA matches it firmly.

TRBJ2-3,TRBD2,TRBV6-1,ASSGGNRAGGSTDTQY
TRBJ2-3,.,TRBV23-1,ASSPLWAGTRKSDTQY
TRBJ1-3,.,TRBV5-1,ASSLGSSTSGNTIY
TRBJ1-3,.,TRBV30,AWMGGNTIY
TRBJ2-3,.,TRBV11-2,ASSFIADRRNTQY
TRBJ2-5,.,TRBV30,AWNVNSQETQY
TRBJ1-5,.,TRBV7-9,ASSLGQIGNQPQH
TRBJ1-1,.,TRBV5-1,ASSLNVPTEAF
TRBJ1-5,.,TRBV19,ASNTPNGGRGQPQH
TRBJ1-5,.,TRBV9,ASGRDQPQH
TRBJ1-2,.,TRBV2,ASRDRTPTNYGYT
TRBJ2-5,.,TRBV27,ASSPGVRETQY
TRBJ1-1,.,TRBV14,ASSRKSPLSTVLNTEAF
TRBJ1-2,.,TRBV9,ASSESPEGYT
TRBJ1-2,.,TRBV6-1,ASSEVFPALWGYT
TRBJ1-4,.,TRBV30,AWREGLNEKLF
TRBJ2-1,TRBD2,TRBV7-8,ASTELAGGPDEQF
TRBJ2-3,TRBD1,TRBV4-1,ASSQRTGGTTDTQY
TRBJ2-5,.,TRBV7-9,ASKGAGYQETQY
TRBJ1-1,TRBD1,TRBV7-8,ASSGDRGTEAF
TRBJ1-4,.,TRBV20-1,SASENEKLF
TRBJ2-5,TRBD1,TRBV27,ASGEGQAMAQY
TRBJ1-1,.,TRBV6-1,ASRSTGNTEAF
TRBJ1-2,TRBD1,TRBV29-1,SVGDSFYGYT
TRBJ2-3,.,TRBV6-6,ASGGSGTDTQY
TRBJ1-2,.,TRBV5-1,ASSLEGVYGYT
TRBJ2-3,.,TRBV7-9,ASSDGRTDTQY
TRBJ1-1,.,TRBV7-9,ASSSYQTNTEAF
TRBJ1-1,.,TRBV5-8,ASSYRTEQAF
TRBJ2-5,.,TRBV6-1,ASSEDGAFRTETQY
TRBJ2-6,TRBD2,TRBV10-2,ASRGGPSGANVLT
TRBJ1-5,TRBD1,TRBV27,ASSPGQGPQPQH
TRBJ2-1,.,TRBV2,ASRDTHEQF
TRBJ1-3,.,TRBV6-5,ASSRFASSGNTIY
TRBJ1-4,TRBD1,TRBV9,ASSVTGATSNEKLF
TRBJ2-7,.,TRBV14,ASSRTVEQY
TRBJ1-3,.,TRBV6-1,ASSRGDFGNTIY
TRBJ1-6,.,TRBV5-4,ASSPPWREDNSPLH
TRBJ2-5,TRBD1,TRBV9,ASSVGGQGLETQY
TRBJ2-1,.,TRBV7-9,ASRPPVGDNSYNEQF
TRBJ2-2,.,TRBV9,ASSVAGTINTGELF
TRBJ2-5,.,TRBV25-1,ASSEYETQY
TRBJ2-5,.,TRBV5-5,ASSLVIETQY
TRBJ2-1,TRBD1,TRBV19,ASSISGGLYNEQF
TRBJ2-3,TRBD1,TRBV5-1,ASSSGQGGADTQY
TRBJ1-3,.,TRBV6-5,ASRRVSGNTIY